This paragraph covers one T cell receptor (beta chain) sequence. These data come from a study of blood T cells in healthy people across ages. Next came a second PCR, run for about 7 to 12 cycles, which used a sample-barcoded 5' primer along with a J-beta primer mix. MiXCR, run by TCRdb on the 5' RACE reads, gives a single entry per CDR3 protein. The sample consists of almost 1 million distinct CDR3 sequences, roughly 51% of them appearing once. The ends lost 7 bases at V and 7 bases at J; junction bases unmatched: 15. CDR3 size: 16 residues. CDR1 LGHNA and CDR2 YNFKEQ come from the germline V gene. Sequences were obtained from blood. The chain employs TRBV4-2 and TRBJ2-1; 8 bases match TRBD1. The clonotype comes from a woman aged 55-70 years in good health. In nucleotides, the CDR3 is TGTGCCAGCAACCCAGGAGCTCAGGGGGCGAGAAATGAGCAGTTCTTC. Protein sequence: CASNPGAQGARNEQFF.